This passage covers 26 T cell receptor beta chains from one sample sequenced in a study of blood T cell repertoires in COVID-19. Measured with immunoSEQ multiplex PCR; TCRdb has only the in-frame clones, and not every one. This sample yields about 81,000 clones, of which around 89% are seen a single time; roughly 1% belongs to the top ten. The sequenced sample consisted of PBMCs or T cells enriched from blood (not recorded which). These receptors were obtained from a woman aged 45-65 years with acute COVID-19.

J is TRBJ2-2 and V is TRBV7-2, with 13 positions matching TRBD2. Germline CDR1 SGHTA, CDR2 FQGNSA. This CDR3 spans 16 amino acids. The J segment lost 4 bases and the V segment lost 3 bases, leaving 2 bases of the junction unmatched. This CDR3 is CASSLTSGRLTGELFF. CDR3 bases: TGTGCCAGCAGCTTGACTAGCGGGAGGCTCACCGGGGAGCTGTTTTTT.

The chain is built from TRBV2 and TRBJ2-3; 7 bases agree with TRBD2. The CDR3 length is 15 residues. Germline V gene lookup returns CDR1 SNHLY and CDR2 FYNNEI. V was pared by 1 base and J by 5 bases, with 6 bases of the junction left unmatched. The CDR3 nucleotides read TGTGCCAGCAGTGAAGAAACGGGAGGTGGAGATACGCAGTATTTT. Translated, it gives CASSEETGGGDTQYF.

This sequence joins TRBV3-1 (or the pseudogene TRBV3-2) and TRBJ1-6; D is unclear. The CDR3 is 15 amino acids. The germline V gene encodes CDR1 LGHDT and CDR2 YNNKEL (reference sequence). Trimming removed 1 base from V and 10 bases from J, with 14 bases in between. The CDR3 DNA follows: TGTGCCAGCAGCCAAGGCGGGCTCCAGGCCTCACCCCTCCACTTT. It codes for CASSQGGLQASPLHF.

The gene calls are TRBV5-6 and TRBJ1-1, with 9 bases lining up with TRBD1. CDR3 length: 16 residues. Germline V gene data show CDR1 as SGHDT and CDR2 as YYEEEE. Trimming cost V 4 bases and J 5 bases; bases outside gene matches: 12. The CDR3 nucleotides are TGTGCCAGCAGCGCACCCCCGGGACAGGGTCGGACTGAAGCTTTCTTT. Amino acids: CASSAPPGQGRTEAFF. Full variable domain (missing parts from reference TRBV5-6 and TRBJ1-1): DAGVTQSPTHLIKTRGQQVTLRCSPKSGHDTVSWYQQALGQGPQFIFQYYEEEERQRGNFPDRFSGHQFPNYSSELNVNALLLGDSALYLCASSAPPGQGRTEAFFGQGTRLTVV.

V usage is TRBV18 and J usage is TRBJ1-3, with TRBD1 as a possible D gene (6 bases). V shed 3 bases and J shed 0 bases, with 12 bases lying between them. This CDR3 spans 16 amino acids. The germline CDR1 and CDR2 sequences are KGHSH and LQKENI. The CDR3 nucleotides are TGTGCCAGCTCACCTCTCCAGGGGAGCTCTGGAAACACCATATATTTT. Its translation: CASSPLQGSSGNTIYF.

The rearrangement joins TRBV30 to TRBJ2-1; TRBD1 matches 7 bases. V lost 1 base and J lost 4; bases outside the gene matches: 4. The CDR3 has 14 amino acids. Germline values: CDR1 GTSNPN, CDR2 SVGIG (reference sequence). CDR3 DNA sequence: TGTGCCTGGAGTGAGGGACAGATATACAATGAGCAGTTCTTC. Amino acid sequence: CAWSEGQIYNEQFF.

CDR3 DNA sequence: TGCGCCAGCAGCTTGAGGCAGGGGGATGGCTACACCTTC. Translating gives CASSLRQGDGYTF. The V gene is TRBV5-1, the J gene TRBJ1-2, with 7 positions matching TRBD1. This CDR3 comprises 13 residues. The trim removed 1 base at V and 6 bases at J, leaving 3 bases unmatched. CDR1 and CDR2 from the germline V gene are SGHRS and YFSETQ. Full variable domain (missing parts from reference TRBV5-1 and TRBJ1-2): KAGVTQTPRYLIKTRGQQVTLSCSPISGHRSVSWYQQTPGQGLQFLFEYFSETQRNKGNFPGRFSGRQFSNSRSEMNVSTLELGDSALYLCASSLRQGDGYTFGSGTRLTVV.

The chain employs TRBV19 and TRBJ1-2; no clear D. The CDR3 covers 14 residues. V lost 1 base and J lost 4, with 10 bases in between. From germline, CDR1 is LNHDA and CDR2 SQIVND (reference sequence). The CDR3, as DNA: TGTGCCAGTAGTATAGTCCAGGACTTCTATGGCTACACCTTC. Translating it yields CASSIVQDFYGYTF.

J is TRBJ1-3 and V is TRBV9, with a weak D call TRBD1 (6 bases). Germline CDR1 and CDR2: SGDLS and YYNGEE. Trimming shortened V by 0 bases and J by 0 bases, and 19 bases separated the two germline ends. The CDR3 extends over 19 amino acids. Written as DNA, the CDR3 is TGTGCCAGCAGCGTAGACCTCGGGACACTATATTCCTCTGGAAACACCATATATTTT. Protein product: CASSVDLGTLYSSGNTIYF.

The chain joins TRBV3-1 (or the pseudogene TRBV3-2) to TRBJ2-7, with no clear D. CDR3 length: 12 residues. V lost 1 base and J 3 bases, leaving 4 bases between the germline ends. The germline V gene encodes CDR1 LGHDT and CDR2 YNNKEL (reference sequence). The DNA of the CDR3 is TGTGCCAGCAGCCAAGGAGGCTACGAGCAGTACTTC. The encoded protein is CASSQGGYEQYF.

The chain combines TRBV3-1 (or the pseudogene TRBV3-2) with TRBJ1-1; D gene unclear. Per germline, CDR1 LGHDT and CDR2 YNNKEL (reference sequence). The CDR3 is 13 amino acids. The ends were cut back, 0 bases at V and 9 bases at J, with 11 bases in the middle. The CDR3 bases are TGTGCCAGCAGCCAAGATTTAGCTTTGAAAGCTTTCTTT. This codes for CASSQDLALKAFF.

V gene TRBV7-2 combines with J gene TRBJ2-7, with 8 bases matching TRBD2. This CDR3 comprises 18 residues. CDR1 SGHTA and CDR2 FQGNSA come from the germline V gene. Trimming at V came to 4 bases and at J to 0 bases, leaving 14 bases not matched to a gene. CDR3 sequence reads: CASSYSGRAFTFSYEQYF. The DNA of the CDR3 is TGTGCCAGCAGCTACTCCGGGAGGGCCTTTACTTTCTCCTACGAGCAGTACTTC.

The chain couples TRBV25-1 to TRBJ2-7; D is possibly TRBD2 (6 bases). The length of the CDR3 is 17 residues. Trimming removed 6 bases at V and 7 bases at J, with 28 bases between. Germline V lookup: CDR1 MGHDK, CDR2 SYGVNS. For the CDR3, the DNA is TGTGCCAGCAGGGCCCCCGGGACTCATAGGACTCCGGGTGAGCAGTACTTC. Its translation: CASRAPGTHRTPGEQYF.

The DNA of the CDR3 is TGCGCCAGCAGCTTGGCTCTAGGACAGGCCTACGAGCAGTACTTC. Encoded protein: CASSLALGQAYEQYF. J is TRBJ2-7 and V is TRBV5-1, with 7 bases lining up with TRBD1. Germline loops: CDR1 SGHRS, CDR2 YFSETQ. With V trimmed by 0 bases and J by 2 bases, 5 bases remained unmatched. The CDR3 covers 15 residues.

This chain connects TRBV28 to TRBJ1-1; 11 bases map to TRBD1. This CDR3 is 16 amino acids long. Germline values: CDR1 MDHEN, CDR2 SYDVKM. V shed 8 bases, J shed 6 bases, and the junction held 14 bases outside the gene matches. The CDR3 DNA sequence: TGTGCCAGCCTCACCGCAGGGACAGGGGGTTTCGCTGAAGCTTTCTTT. The encoded protein is CASLTAGTGGFAEAFF. The full variable domain, in which reference TRBV28 and TRBJ1-1 provide the parts outside the CDR3, is DVKVTQSSRYLVKRTGEKVFLECVQDMDHENMFWYRQDPGLGLRLIYFSYDVKMKEKGDIPEGYSVSREKKERFSLILESASTNQTSMYLCASLTAGTGGFAEAFFGQGTRLTVV.

The table lists this clone with a few counts. V gene TRBV23-1 combines with J gene TRBJ2-1, with D tentatively TRBD2 (6 bases). TRBV23-1 is an ORF for which the function is uncertain. Trimming stripped 2 bases from V and 7 bases from J, with 24 bases between. This CDR3 comprises 18 residues. DNA of the CDR3: TGCGCCAGCAGTCAACCACGGGGGACCCTGAAACGGCATAATGAGCAGTTCTTC. Translated, it gives CASSQPRGTLKRHNEQFF.

This sequence joins TRBV7-8 and TRBJ1-6, with D perhaps TRBD1 (5 bases). This CDR3 is built from 16 residues. V was pared by 5 bases and J by 1 base, with 12 bases between. Germline CDR1 SGHVS, CDR2 FQNEAQ. DNA for the CDR3: TGTGCCAGCAGCCCAAGGCAGGGATCCTATAATTCACCCCTCCACTTT. Translated: CASSPRQGSYNSPLHF.

This clone was recorded only once. The rearrangement uses TRBV20-1 and TRBJ2-7; TRBD1 agrees at 8 bases. CDR1 is DFQATT and CDR2 is SNEGSKA in the germline V gene (reference sequence). Germline trimming cut 6 bases from V and 7 bases from J; bases unmatched to any gene: 11. The length of the CDR3 is 13 residues. The CDR3: CSASDRGLYEQYF. The CDR3 coding sequence is TGCAGTGCAAGTGACAGGGGCCTGTATGAGCAGTACTTC.

This CDR3 reads CASSIDFSSSYEQYF. In DNA form, the CDR3 reads TGTGCCAGTAGTATAGATTTTTCCAGCTCCTACGAGCAGTACTTC. The chain links TRBV19 to TRBJ2-7; D call uncertain. Germline values: CDR1 LNHDA, CDR2 SQIVND (reference sequence). The CDR3 covers 15 residues. Trimming stripped 0 bases from V and 0 bases from J, with 9 bases between.

The rearrangement joins TRBV6-5 to TRBJ1-5; D ambiguous. Trimming pared 2 bases from V and 2 bases from J, leaving 7 bases between. The V gene's germline CDR1 is MNHEY and CDR2 SVGAGI. The CDR3 has 14 residues. The DNA for the CDR3 is TGTGCCAGCAGTTACGGGCCTGGCAATCAGCCCCAGCATTTT. It translates to CASSYGPGNQPQHF.

The V call is TRBV27, the J call TRBJ2-1; TRBD2 matches 9 bases. Germline lookup yields CDR1 MNHEY and CDR2 SMNVEV (reference sequence). The CDR3 is 16 amino acids. After removal of 8 bases from V and 8 bases from J, the junction contained 16 bases not matched to a gene. The CDR3 DNA reads as TGTGCCAGCCGGACCCCGGGACTAGCCCTCCCGGATGAGCAGTTCTTC. Translation: CASRTPGLALPDEQFF.

V is TRBV10-3 and J is TRBJ2-6; D is possibly TRBD2 (5 bases). V lost 10 bases and J 0 bases, leaving 19 bases between the germline ends. Per germline, CDR1 ENHRY and CDR2 SYGVKD. This CDR3 is 17 amino acids long. The CDR3 region has the DNA TGTGCCACGGCCCTGGACCGAGGGAACTCTGGGGCCAACGTCCTGACTTTC. It translates to CATALDRGNSGANVLTF.

This chain links TRBV10-2 with TRBJ2-1; TRBD2 matches 9 bases. Germline trimming cut 5 bases from V and 5 bases from J; bases unmatched to any gene: 4. This CDR3 has 14 amino acids. The germline V gene encodes CDR1 WSHSY and CDR2 SAAADI. The CDR3 here is CASSLAGSNNEQFF. The CDR3 region has the DNA TGCGCCAGCAGTCTAGCGGGGTCTAACAATGAGCAGTTCTTC.

The CDR3 is CASSVEGQVPYYGYTF. The CDR3 DNA is TGTGCCAGCAGCGTAGAGGGACAGGTTCCCTACTATGGCTACACCTTC. The chain employs TRBV9 and TRBJ1-2, with 8 bases matching TRBD1. Losses at the gene ends were 0 bases for V and 3 bases for J; bases not matched to a gene: 7. This CDR3 comprises 16 residues. Germline V gives CDR1 SGDLS, CDR2 YYNGEE.

This chain uses TRBV12-3 or TRBV12-4 with TRBJ2-5, with D tentatively TRBD2 (5 bases). The V and J ends lost 4 bases and 5 bases respectively, with 8 bases between them. The CDR3 sequence is 12 residues long. Here the CDR3 DNA reads TGTGCCAGCAGTTCGGAGGTCGAGACCCAGTACTTC. This gives the protein CASSSEVETQYF.

The chain is built from TRBV11-2 and TRBJ2-1; 12 nucleotides line up with TRBD2. Trimming took 2 bases from V and 9 from J; bases not matched to a gene: 5. The CDR3 is 15 amino acids. Germline CDR1 reads SGHAT; CDR2 reads FQNNGV. CDR3 DNA: TGTGCCAGCAGCTTACCTAGCGGGAGGGCTAGTGAGCAGTTCTTC. Translation: CASSLPSGRASEQFF.